This T cell receptor beta chain stems from a study of blood T cell repertoires in COVID-19. About the study: The samples span acute and convalescent COVID-19 from the United States, Italy and Spain. The cDNA or gDNA used as material had been derived from T cells, B-cell-depleted T cells, or PBMCs.

CDR1 and CDR2 from the germline V gene are SGHAT and FQNNGV. The CDR3 has 13 residues. V lost 5 bases and J lost 6, with 14 bases in between. In the original processing: Estimated nucleated cell counts came from reference gene primer amplification. Here immunoSEQ multiplex PCR was the method, and the copy in TCRdb shows in-frame clones only, minus some. V and J calls and clone size are given by that table; D and trimming were obtained from the DNA. The top ten hold 4.3% of the sample, which has 400,000 to 550,000 clones, roughly 89% seen once. Sequencing was performed on peripheral blood. The clonotype was recovered from a young woman with acute or convalescent COVID-19. V is TRBV11-2 and J is TRBJ2-7; D is undetermined. The CDR3 bases are TGTGCCAGCAGCCCTTCTCCAAGGAGCGAGCAGTACTTC. Translating it yields CASSPSPRSEQYF.